One and the same sample provided the 25 T cell receptor beta chains below, sequenced in a study of cytomegalovirus exposure and HLA in healthy donors (TCRdb year 2017). Receptor libraries were prepared by the immunoSEQ multiplex PCR assay. TCRdb limited this immuneACCESS table to in-frame rearrangements with V and J called. A share of clones is missing; checked studies link under half to unresolved V genes, and the rest is unexplained. For this sample there are 150,000 to 200,000 clones; around 86% appear just once. Of the sample, around 1.6% falls within the top ten clones. The sample comprised PBMCs. The receptors here all came from a woman under 30 in good health and CMV-seronegative.

This chain joins TRBV2 and TRBJ1-2; 7 nucleotides align to TRBD1. CDR3 size: 17 residues. Germline lookup yields CDR1 SNHLY and CDR2 FYNNEI. The J segment lost 4 bases and the V segment lost 8 bases, leaving 19 bases of the junction unmatched. DNA for the CDR3: TGTGCCAGCGCTTTGGAGGTTGGACAGGCGGGGTCCTATGGCTACACCTTC. It codes for CASALEVGQAGSYGYTF.

The chain uses TRBV2 and TRBJ1-4; D might be TRBD1 (5 bases). CDR3 length: 13 residues. V was cut by 10 bases and J by 5 bases, with 14 bases left in between. CDR1 is SNHLY and CDR2 is FYNNEI in the germline V gene. The chain's CDR3 is CATLRQLNEKLFF. CDR3 coding DNA: TGTGCCACCCTAAGACAGCTAAATGAAAAACTGTTTTTT.

The gene calls are TRBV9 and TRBJ2-3; 7 nucleotides match TRBD2. CDR1 and CDR2 (germline): SGDLS, YYNGEE. The CDR3 runs to 18 residues. Trimming at V came to 0 bases and at J to 6 bases, leaving 16 bases not matched to a gene. The CDR3 DNA follows: TGTGCCAGCAGCGTAGGGGCTAGCGGTCCTTTGTTTGAGGATACGCAGTATTTT. Translation: CASSVGASGPLFEDTQYF. The variable domain in full, completed from reference TRBV9 and TRBJ2-3, reads DSGVTQTPKHLITATGQRVTLRCSPRSGDLSVYWYQQSLDQGLQFLIQYYNGEERAKGNILERFSAQQFPDLHSELNLSSLELGDSALYFCASSVGASGPLFEDTQYFGPGTRLTVL.

The chain is built from TRBV19 and TRBJ2-5; TRBD1 agrees at 12 bases. J was trimmed by 4 bases and V by 5 bases; bases with no gene match: 8. Germline CDR1 is LNHDA and CDR2 is SQIVND (reference sequence). This CDR3 contains 16 residues. In nucleotides, the CDR3 is TGTGCCAGTAGTGCAGGGACAGGGGGCATGGGAGAGACCCAGTACTTC. It is translated as CASSAGTGGMGETQYF.

The chain is built from TRBV6-1 and TRBJ1-5; D gene unclear. The CDR3 extends over 14 amino acids. CDR1 and CDR2 (germline): MNHNS, SASEGT. V gave up 1 base and J gave up 4 bases, with 8 bases separating them. For the CDR3, the DNA is TGTGCCAGCAGTGAAGGGACTCGGAATCAGCCCCAGCATTTT. Translated, it gives CASSEGTRNQPQHF.

The CDR3 nucleotides are TGTGCCAGCGAGGACACAGGGGGCGGTTCACCCCTCCACTTT. Translation gives CASEDTGGGSPLHF. The V and J genes are TRBV6-1 and TRBJ1-6, with 9 nucleotides matching TRBD1. Germline values: CDR1 MNHNS, CDR2 SASEGT. V dropped 8 bases and J dropped 9; count of bases not matched to a gene: 8. The CDR3 is 14 amino acids.

The chain uses TRBV13 and TRBJ1-2; D might be TRBD1 (6 bases). V was pared by 6 bases and J by 4 bases, with 15 bases between. This CDR3 contains 14 residues. Per germline, CDR1 PRHDT and CDR2 FYEKMQ (reference sequence). The CDR3 DNA is TGTGCCAGCAGACCTAACAGGGAATCCTATGGCTACACCTTC. This translates into CASRPNRESYGYTF.

The gene calls are TRBV19 and TRBJ1-5; 7 nucleotides align to TRBD1. Losses at the gene ends were 3 bases for V and 1 base for J; bases not matched to a gene: 6. This CDR3 comprises 16 residues. CDR1 and CDR2 (germline): LNHDA, SQIVND (reference sequence). In nucleotides, the CDR3 is TGTGCCAGTAGTATCCGGGCAGGGGGGAGCAATCAGCCCCAGCATTTT. Translating it yields CASSIRAGGSNQPQHF.

The chain has TRBV10-1 and TRBJ2-7; D might be TRBD2 (6 bases). Trimming cost V 6 bases and J 3 bases, with 18 bases left between them. This CDR3 has 15 residues. Germline V gives CDR1 WNHNN, CDR2 SYGVQD (reference sequence). CDR3 amino acids: CASSQGLPPDYEQYF. As DNA, the CDR3 is TGCGCCAGCAGCCAGGGACTGCCGCCGGACTACGAGCAGTACTTC.

The CDR3 DNA reads as TGTGCCTGGAGTTACCCGACAAACGGATTGGATGGCTACACCTTC. This codes for CAWSYPTNGLDGYTF. The chain links TRBV30 to TRBJ1-2; D gene uncertain. CDR1 is GTSNPN and CDR2 is SVGIG in the germline V gene (reference sequence). Deletions cut 2 bases from V and 6 bases from J, with 19 bases between. The length of the CDR3 is 15 residues.

This chain links TRBV5-1 with TRBJ2-3; 13 bases align to TRBD2. Trimming cost V 3 bases and J 2 bases; bases outside gene matches: 6. The CDR3 length is 17 residues. Germline V gives CDR1 SGHRS, CDR2 YFSETQ. CDR3: CASSSGTSGDPTDTQYF. CDR3 nucleotides: TGCGCCAGCAGCTCCGGGACTAGCGGGGACCCCACAGATACGCAGTATTTT. The whole variable domain, remainder taken from reference TRBV5-1 and TRBJ2-3, is KAGVTQTPRYLIKTRGQQVTLSCSPISGHRSVSWYQQTPGQGLQFLFEYFSETQRNKGNFPGRFSGRQFSNSRSEMNVSTLELGDSALYLCASSSGTSGDPTDTQYFGPGTRLTVL.

The chain uses TRBV7-9 and TRBJ2-5; D is perhaps TRBD2 (5 bases). This CDR3 is 15 amino acids long. Trimming pared 4 bases from V and 2 bases from J, leaving 14 bases between. CDR1 is SEHNR and CDR2 is FQNEAQ in the germline V gene (reference sequence). CDR3 protein: CASSSPRAVQETQYF. The DNA for the CDR3 is TGTGCCAGCAGCTCCCCGAGGGCGGTTCAAGAGACCCAGTACTTC.

The CDR3 reads CASSIDYSGLGWDLREQYF. For the CDR3, the DNA is TGTGCCAGTAGTATAGATTATTCGGGACTAGGTTGGGACCTACGGGAGCAGTACTTC. The chain uses TRBV19 and TRBJ2-7; 8 nucleotides agree with TRBD2. Germline V gives CDR1 LNHDA, CDR2 SQIVND (reference sequence). The length of the CDR3 is 19 residues. J gave up 7 bases and V 0 bases, and 20 bases lay outside the gene matches.

The V gene is TRBV5-1, the J gene TRBJ1-4; 9 bases agree with TRBD1. The CDR3 runs to 15 residues. The ends lost 1 base at V and 8 bases at J; junction bases unmatched: 6. CDR1 SGHRS and CDR2 YFSETQ come from the germline V gene. The CDR3 coding sequence is TGCGCCAGCAGCTTGACAGGGGGCGCAGGAGAAAAACTGTTTTTT. Protein: CASSLTGGAGEKLFF.

The genes are TRBV7-9 and TRBJ1-6; tentative D call: TRBD1 (6 bases). This CDR3 is built from 13 residues. Trimming took 11 bases from V and 8 from J, leaving 16 bases between them. The germline V gene has CDR1 SEHNR and CDR2 FQNEAQ (reference sequence). The DNA for the CDR3 is TGTGCCTTATCCAGGGGACGGGATTCACCCCTCCACTTT. It specifies CALSRGRDSPLHF.

The chain combines TRBV5-8 with TRBJ1-1; tentatively, D is TRBD1 (6 bases). Germline V gene lookup returns CDR1 SGHTS and CDR2 YDEGEE. The CDR3 is 12 residues long. V shed 1 base and J shed 11 bases, with 12 bases lying between them. CDR3 amino acids: CASSLLRGSAFF. CDR3 nucleotides: TGTGCCAGCAGCTTGCTTAGGGGGAGCGCTTTCTTT.

The CDR3 region has the DNA TGTGCCAGCAGCCTGACTAGCGGGAGTATACTATCGGAGGCCTACGAGCAGTACTTC. It encodes CASSLTSGSILSEAYEQYF. The V gene is TRBV11-2, the J gene TRBJ2-7; 12 bases align to TRBD2. With V trimmed by 5 bases and J by 2 bases, 16 bases remained unmatched. There are 19 residues in the CDR3. CDR1 is SGHAT and CDR2 is FQNNGV in the germline V gene.

The rearrangement links TRBV5-1 to TRBJ2-3; TRBD1 is a possible D gene (6 bases). From germline, CDR1 is SGHRS and CDR2 YFSETQ. There are 19 residues in the CDR3. The V and J ends lost 3 bases and 3 bases respectively, with 26 bases between them. CDR3 sequence (DNA): TGCGCCAGCAGCTGGGGGCTTGGCAGGCATCAGGGGCGAACAGATACGCAGTATTTT. Its protein is CASSWGLGRHQGRTDTQYF. The complete variable domain, with remaining parts taken from reference TRBV5-1 and TRBJ2-3, reads KAGVTQTPRYLIKTRGQQVTLSCSPISGHRSVSWYQQTPGQGLQFLFEYFSETQRNKGNFPGRFSGRQFSNSRSEMNVSTLELGDSALYLCASSWGLGRHQGRTDTQYFGPGTRLTVL.

This sequence joins TRBV5-6 and TRBJ2-3; TRBD2 agrees at 10 bases. Germline V gene lookup returns CDR1 SGHDT and CDR2 YYEEEE. V lost 0 bases, J lost 0 bases, and 7 bases stayed unmatched. The CDR3 is 18 residues long. CDR3 bases: TGTGCCAGCAGCTTGGGACTAGCGGGTGCACCTAGCACAGATACGCAGTATTTT. It yields the protein CASSLGLAGAPSTDTQYF.

The chain uses TRBV15 and TRBJ2-1; D is possibly TRBD2 (5 bases). Between the trimmed V and J ends, which lost 5 bases and 11 bases, there was a span of 13 bases. Per germline, CDR1 LNHNV and CDR2 YYDKDF (reference sequence). The CDR3 extends over 12 amino acids. CDR3 region: CATSLIGLQQFF. The DNA of the CDR3 is TGTGCCACCAGCCTTATAGGACTCCAGCAGTTCTTC.

CDR3 sequence (DNA): TGTGCCAGCAGCTTCCGAGGACTAGCGGGAACGGAGACCCAGTACTTC. It translates to CASSFRGLAGTETQYF. V usage is TRBV7-2 and J usage is TRBJ2-5; 12 nucleotides match TRBD2. This CDR3 contains 16 residues. Germline CDR1 reads SGHTA; CDR2 reads FQGNSA. With 3 bases clipped from V and 5 bases from J, the junction kept 7 bases outside the gene matches.

The CDR3 bases are TGTGCCAGCAGCCTTACCGGCTACGAGCAGTACTTC. It codes for CASSLTGYEQYF. The V gene is TRBV11-1, the J gene TRBJ2-7; no firm D call. V lost 5 bases, J lost 3 bases, and 8 bases lay in between. Germline CDR1 SGHAT, CDR2 FQDESV (reference sequence). This CDR3 has 12 residues.

The rearrangement uses TRBV27 and TRBJ1-6; D may be TRBD1 (5 bases). The germline V and J ends were trimmed by 3 bases and 6 bases, with 9 bases remaining between them. This CDR3 has 14 residues. CDR1 is MNHEY and CDR2 is SMNVEV in the germline V gene (reference sequence). Here the CDR3 DNA reads TGTGCCAGCAGTTTTGGCAGGGTTAATTCACCCCTCCACTTT. Translating gives CASSFGRVNSPLHF.

A single count supports this clone. The genes are TRBV10-3 and TRBJ1-2; tentative D call: TRBD1 (5 bases). CDR3 size: 16 residues. Trimming removed 11 bases at V and 4 bases at J, with 26 bases between. CDR1 ENHRY and CDR2 SYGVKD come from the germline V gene. The CDR3 coding sequence is TGTGCCGTAGACAAGGCCCCCCCAGGGCTCTTCTATGGCTACACCTTC. Residues: CAVDKAPPGLFYGYTF.

This rearrangement joins TRBV4-1 to TRBJ1-5, with D possibly matching TRBD1 (5 bases). Trimming pared 2 bases from V and 2 bases from J, leaving 13 bases between. Germline V gene data show CDR1 as MGHRA and CDR2 as YSYEKL. The CDR3 length is 16 residues. CDR3 nucleotide sequence: TGCGCCAGCAGCCAAAACGGAGGGGCTGGCAATCAGCCCCAGCATTTT. Protein: CASSQNGGAGNQPQHF.